This TCR beta chain was recovered during a study of blood T cell repertoires in COVID-19. About the study: Samples representing acute and convalescent COVID-19 were sourced from the United States, Italy and Spain. Sources were T cells, B-cell-depleted T cells, or PBMCs; the material itself was cDNA or gDNA.

In the original workflow: Reference gene primer amplification gave estimated nucleated cell counts. The protocol was immunoSEQ multiplex PCR, while the TCRdb copy is restricted to in-frame clones and leaves out a portion. V and J calls plus clone size are reproduced from that table; the DNA served to infer D and trimming. The sample lists about 170,000 clones; under 80% were seen once. The CDR3 extends over 12 amino acids. CDR1 SNHLY and CDR2 FYNNEI come from the germline V gene. Trimming removed 7 bases from V and 1 base from J, with 8 bases in between. Sequencing was performed on peripheral blood. The source of this sequence is a woman older than 75 with acute or convalescent COVID-19. The chain has TRBV2 and TRBJ2-7; no firm D call. Here the CDR3 reads CASNELSYEQYF. Here the CDR3 DNA reads TGTGCCAGCAACGAGCTTTCCTACGAGCAGTACTTC.